These 21 T cell receptor beta chains originate from one sample sequenced in a study of blood T cells in healthy people across ages. A sample-barcoded 5' primer and a J-beta primer mix were used in a second PCR of about 6 to 11 cycles. TCRdb recomputed calls from the 5' RACE reads with MiXCR, one row per CDR3 protein. The table includes hundreds of thousands of distinct CDR3 sequences, 25% to 35% detected once. The sample was blood. The source of these receptors is a woman of 80 years or more in good health.

V and J are TRBV19 and TRBJ1-1; D gene ambiguous. CDR3 length equals 16 residues. Germline loops: CDR1 LNHDA, CDR2 SQIVND (reference sequence). Trimming took 0 bases from V and 0 from J, leaving 11 bases between them. CDR3 sequence reads: CASSIDHVEMNTEAFF. For the CDR3, the DNA is TGTGCCAGTAGTATAGATCACGTGGAGATGAACACTGAAGCTTTCTTT. Looking up the rest from reference TRBV19 and TRBJ1-1 gives the full variable domain: DGGITQSPKYLFRKEGQNVTLSCEQNLNHDAMYWYRQDPGQGLRLIYYSQIVNDFQKGDIAEGYSVSREKKESFPLTVTSAQKNPTAFYLCASSIDHVEMNTEAFFGQGTRLTVV.

The chain employs TRBV20-1 and TRBJ2-5; 7 nucleotides line up with TRBD2. The CDR3 consists of 13 residues. J gave up 5 bases and V 3 bases, and 6 bases lay outside the gene matches. Germline values: CDR1 DFQATT, CDR2 SNEGSKA (reference sequence). CDR3: CSASGLGLETQYF. Here the CDR3 DNA reads TGCAGTGCTAGCGGACTAGGTCTGGAGACCCAGTACTTC.

This clonotype was observed a few times. The chain joins TRBV20-1 to TRBJ2-1, with TRBD2 identical over 9 bases. The J call may be wrong; the DNA end is better matched by TRBJ2-7. CDR1 and CDR2 (germline): DFQATT, SNEGSKA (reference sequence). The CDR3 contains 14 residues. DNA of the CDR3: TGCAGTGCTGGGGTAGCGGGGGTCGACAATGAGCAGTACTTC. Protein sequence: CSAGVAGVDNEQYF.

This clonotype was seen at least ten times. The V and J genes are TRBV7-2 and TRBJ2-3; 11 positions match TRBD2. Germline trimming cut 0 bases from V and 4 bases from J; bases unmatched to any gene: 9. The CDR3 length is 18 residues. Germline CDR1 is SGHTA and CDR2 is FQGNSA. CDR3 protein: CASSLARASGGKSDTQYF. CDR3 bases: TGTGCCAGCAGCTTAGCGCGGGCTAGCGGGGGGAAATCAGATACGCAGTATTTT.

This clonotype was detected many times. This sequence joins TRBV6-5 and TRBJ2-5; TRBD2 aligns across 7 bases. Germline CDR1 MNHEY, CDR2 SVGAGI. The junction had 1 base not matched to a gene; V was cut back by 2 bases and J by 4 bases. CDR3 length equals 13 residues. CDR3 nucleotide sequence: TGTGCCAGCAGTTACCGGGGGGTAGAGACCCAGTACTTC. It specifies CASSYRGVETQYF.

A few counts support this clonotype. The chain employs TRBV6-5 and TRBJ1-4; TRBD1 is a possible D gene (6 bases). The CDR3 consists of 16 residues. The germline V gene encodes CDR1 MNHEY and CDR2 SVGAGI. Trimming left V 6 bases short and J 4 bases short, with 18 bases between. The CDR3 DNA reads as TGTGCCAGCAGATTAGACGGGACATTTAGTAATGAAAAACTGTTTTTT. It encodes CASRLDGTFSNEKLFF.

The chain recombines TRBV5-1 with TRBJ2-3; either TRBD1 or TRBD2 may supply D (5 bases each). The CDR3 length is 14 residues. The germline V gene encodes CDR1 SGHRS and CDR2 YFSETQ. V was cut by 4 bases and J by 2 bases, with 11 bases left in between. In DNA form, the CDR3 reads TGCGCCAGCAGCCGGGACCATTACACAGATACGCAGTATTTT. Translation: CASSRDHYTDTQYF. The full variable domain, rest sourced from reference TRBV5-1 and TRBJ2-3, is KAGVTQTPRYLIKTRGQQVTLSCSPISGHRSVSWYQQTPGQGLQFLFEYFSETQRNKGNFPGRFSGRQFSNSRSEMNVSTLELGDSALYLCASSRDHYTDTQYFGPGTRLTVL.

The chain couples TRBV14 to TRBJ2-1, with no clear D. V gave up 1 base and J gave up 0 bases, with 10 bases separating them. The germline V gene encodes CDR1 SGHDN and CDR2 FVKESK. This CDR3 is 16 amino acids long. CDR3 region: CASSQAGYSSYNEQFF. CDR3 nucleotides: TGTGCCAGCAGCCAAGCGGGTTATAGCTCCTACAATGAGCAGTTCTTC.

This clonotype was found many times. The genes are TRBV20-1 and TRBJ2-1; D is ambiguous. Trimming left V 5 bases short and J 0 bases short, with 8 bases between. Germline values: CDR1 DFQATT, CDR2 SNEGSKA (reference sequence). The CDR3 extends over 13 amino acids. The CDR3 DNA reads TGCAGTGCTGTCGTACCCTCCTACAATGAGCAGTTCTTC. This encodes CSAVVPSYNEQFF.

To note about this clonotype: This may come from a read error, since a much larger clone is one base off. The CDR3 bases are TGTACCAGCAGGACAGGGTTGAACTATGGCTACACCTTC. Encoded protein: CTSRTGLNYGYTF. This chain connects TRBV6-5 to TRBJ1-2; 8 positions match TRBD1. This CDR3 region has 13 residues. Per the germline V gene, CDR1 is MNHEY and CDR2 is SVGAGI.

This clonotype was detected only a few times. The chain links TRBV15 to TRBJ1-2; D is unresolved. Germline V gene data show CDR1 as LNHNV and CDR2 as YYDKDF (reference sequence). V was shortened by 4 bases and J by 4 bases, with 13 bases between the two germline ends. This CDR3 region has 14 residues. The CDR3 coding sequence is TGTGCCACCAGCAAGGCCGGGATCCCCTATGGCTACACCTTC. Translating it yields CATSKAGIPYGYTF.

This clonotype was seen repeatedly, ten times or more. The CDR3, as DNA: TGTGCCAGCAGTTACTCGTCTCTCCGGGAGACCCAGTACTTC. As protein: CASSYSSLRETQYF. This chain uses TRBV6-2 or TRBV6-3 with TRBJ2-5; D unclear. Germline V gives CDR1 MNHEY, CDR2 SVGEGT. CDR3 size: 14 residues. Trimming took off 0 bases at V and 5 bases at J, with 10 bases between the two ends.

This clonotype was recorded at least ten times. The genes are TRBV7-2 and TRBJ2-1; weak D call: TRBD1 (5 bases). With 0 bases removed from V and 9 bases from J, the gap between germline ends came to 6 bases. The CDR3 length is 12 residues. Germline V gives CDR1 SGHTA, CDR2 FQGNSA. The chain's CDR3 is CASSLAGLEQFF. CDR3 DNA: TGTGCCAGCAGCTTAGCGGGGCTTGAGCAGTTCTTC. Filled out from reference TRBV7-2 and TRBJ2-1, the complete variable domain reads GAGVSQSPSNKVTEKGKDVELRCDPISGHTALYWYRQSLGQGLEFLIYFQGNSAPDKSGLPSDRFSAERTGGSVSTLTIQRTQQEDSAVYLCASSLAGLEQFFGPGTRLTVL.

In this sample, this clonotype turned up many times. The V call is TRBV12-3 or TRBV12-4, the J call TRBJ2-7, with 8 bases that match TRBD1. V trimming: 4 bases; J trimming: 0 bases; junction bases outside the gene matches: 2. CDR3 length: 14 amino acids. CDR3 sequence: CASSWTGSSYEQYF. The CDR3 DNA follows: TGTGCCAGCAGTTGGACAGGGAGCTCCTACGAGCAGTACTTC.

This clonotype was picked up many times. V is TRBV29-1 and J is TRBJ2-3, with unresolved D. The CDR3 is 12 residues long. Trimming removed 4 bases at V and 3 bases at J, with 8 bases between. CDR1 is SQVTM and CDR2 is ANQGSEA in the germline V gene. The CDR3 DNA reads as TGCAGCGTTGTGGCAGGTACAGATACGCAGTATTTT. It yields the protein CSVVAGTDTQYF.

The V gene is TRBV7-9, the J gene TRBJ2-2, with D perhaps assigned TRBD1 or TRBD2 (6 bases each). V lost 5 bases and J lost 1, with 14 bases in between. The germline gives CDR1 SEHNR, CDR2 FQNEAQ (reference sequence). The CDR3 has 16 residues. CDR3 sequence: CASSPHKGGNTGELFF. The CDR3 region has the DNA TGTGCCAGCAGCCCCCACAAGGGGGGGAACACCGGGGAGCTGTTTTTT.

This clonotype showed up just a few times. J is TRBJ2-2 and V is TRBV20-1, with no clear D. CDR1 and CDR2 from the germline V gene are DFQATT and SNEGSKA (reference sequence). The germline V and J ends were trimmed by 6 bases and 6 bases, with 14 bases remaining between them. This CDR3 is built from 13 residues. CDR3 coding DNA: TGCAGTGCCAGTGATCTGGCACCCGGGGAGCTGTTTTTT. This codes for CSASDLAPGELFF.

In the case of this clonotype: A much larger clone lies one base from this, so it may be a read error. This chain joins TRBV28 and TRBJ2-3; 7 bases map to TRBD1. The CDR3 consists of 15 residues. Germline V lookup: CDR1 MDHEN, CDR2 SYDVKM. Here the CDR3 reads CASSGQELSTDAQYF. The CDR3 nucleotides are TGTGCCAGCAGTGGACAGGAGTTGAGCACAGATGCGCAGTATTTT.

This clonotype showed up many times. This chain links TRBV12-3 or TRBV12-4 with TRBJ2-1; TRBD2 matches at 11 bases. This CDR3 is 15 amino acids long. V lost 5 bases to trimming and J lost 4 bases; unmatched junction nucleotides: 4. The CDR3 DNA sequence: TGTGCCAGCAGTAAACTAGCGGGGGTATACAATGAGCAGTTCTTC. Translating gives CASSKLAGVYNEQFF.

With regard to this clonotype: With a much larger clone just one base away, this may be a read error. The V call is TRBV7-2, the J call TRBJ1-2; TRBD1 matches at 8 bases. The CDR3 covers 17 residues. Germline loops: CDR1 SGHTA, CDR2 FQGNSA. CDR3 sequence (DNA): TGTGCCTGCAGCGGCTCAATGGGACAGGCGACTAACTATGGCTACACCTTC. This encodes CACSGSMGQATNYGYTF.

Ten or more counts support this clonotype. The chain joins TRBV6-4 to TRBJ2-3; the D is unclear. The CDR3 covers 14 residues. Germline lookup yields CDR1 MRHNA and CDR2 SNTAGT. Trimming removed 0 bases at V and 4 bases at J, with 8 bases between. The CDR3 region has the DNA TGTGCCAGCAGTGACTCTCCCAGTTCAGATACGCAGTATTTT. This encodes CASSDSPSSDTQYF.